This T cell receptor beta chain was captured by sequencing in a study of long-term antiretroviral therapy in people with HIV (dated by TCRdb to about 2022). In the study overall: The earliest samples were collected approximately a decade before the 2015 WHO recommendation for immediate ART, a period when ART was typically delayed until CD4 counts fell. A retrospective serial study tested whether changes in peripheral blood TRB repertoire composition and diversity were associated with ART initiation and durable HIV suppression. The cohort contributed over 150 cryopreserved PBMC samples from a few dozen adults with confirmed HIV infection, collected serially over a mean of roughly 6 years (range 1-12). About 35% of the 30 participants with HIV were female. No cross-contamination during QIAcube processing was shown when test extractions of a monoclonal T-cell line were performed alongside roughly 30 polyclonal samples. What the authors observed across the whole study: HIV repertoires had narrower CDR3 length ranges than controls, and the network structure suggested an antigen-experienced repertoire that shifted only slightly toward naive after ART. Expanded TRB clones identified before ART initiation dominated the repertoire across all time points, though the dominance fluctuated and decreased in many PLHIV after ART. The samples span the years 2004 to 2017, and the ART regimens used at that time may not be as effective as current regimens. Because pre-ART samples had limited cell numbers, unsorted PBMC were profiled rather than sorted CD4+ and CD8+ T cells. Limited PBMC availability meant only the TCR beta chain was sequenced, without alpha chain pairing. Inferences about post-ART repertoire changes are limited because no data were available on ART adherence, viral resistance or therapy changes. A significant increase in TRB diversity was found to be associated with ART initiation, although TRB diversity was observed to remain significantly below that of transplant donor controls even after long-term ART.

The immunoSEQ hsTCRB v3.0 assay was used at survey level resolution to sequence the TRB variable region. TRB sequencing targeted a depth of about 40,000-50,000 T-cell genomes per sample. TRB libraries were pooled and sequenced on an Illumina MiSeq using a v3 150-cycle kit. On the authors' methods: Repertoire analysis was run in R within a reproducible Nextflow workflow that covered QC, data transformation and analysis. LymphoSeq2, an R package for exploring AIRR-Seq data, was used to implement the custom analyses. After excluding a few samples that yielded fewer than 5000 total TRB sequences, approximately 180 HIV repertoires remained for analysis. Among the approximately 200 retained HIV repertoires, under 65 were collected before ART initiation and 120 to 140 after ART initiation. Repertoires were downsampled to 5000 TRB nucleotide sequences, with summary statistics averaged over 100 downsampling iterations. The analysis kept only TRB sequences whose CDR3 regions were at least seven amino acids long. Diversity was measured with a Shannon entropy-derived clonality score and the Gini coefficient. In the repertoire networks, any two of the top 5000 CDR3 amino acid sequences were linked whenever the two sequences differed by an edit distance of one. GLIPH2 predicted antigen specificity groups and MHC restriction for TRB CDR3 amino acid sequences. Known CMV, EBV, HIV or tissue antigen associations were flagged by matching CDR3 amino acid sequences against VDJdb and McPAS-TCR. Pre-ART, post-ART and control groups were compared with Wilcoxon signed-rank tests and Holm-Bonferroni correction. Drawn from immuneACCESS, this table holds only the in-frame rearrangements with V and J called that TCRdb kept. Clones are partly lost; checked studies trace under half to an unresolved V gene and leave the rest unexplained. That table gives V, J and clone size, and the DNA gave D and trimming. Counted in this sample were around 3,400 clones; about 88% of them appeared once. The ten largest clonotypes hold 4% to 5.5% of the sample.

Measured from the cysteine to the phenylalanine, the CDR3 is 11 residues long. The entry retains the CDR3 DNA only, 33 bases that are in frame from base 1. CDR1 and CDR2, per the germline V gene, are ENHRY and SYGVKD. Cut back by 8 bases and 4 bases, the V and J ends lie 8 bases apart. Inclusion was restricted to participants for whom at least one PBMC sample before ART initiation and at least two post-ART samples were available. Every participant with HIV received treatment in the United States of America. Cryopreserved samples of about 0.95-11 million PBMC were thawed and washed before DNA extraction. At the time of the earliest PBMC sample for each participant with HIV, ages ranged from about 23 to 60 years. Each participant contributed PBMC samples from 1-4 timepoints before ART initiation and 2-8 timepoints after ART initiation, with a median of 7 samples. For every participant, serial HIV viral load, CD4+ T-cell count, ART history and demographic data were obtained. Using a Qiagen kit on a QIAcube, genomic DNA was extracted from unsorted PBMC, with samples processed in batches of 12.

On this clone: Its target antigen remains unknown. The sample holds no much larger clone one base away, and base qualities are not on file.

This clonotype was obtained from a woman aged 45-59 years with HIV. The rearranged chain carries TRBV10-3 and TRBJ2-5, with no confident D gene call. This specimen consisted of unsorted PBMCs, obtained 0.3 years after starting antiretroviral therapy. The DNA reads as follows: TGTGCCATCCAGGATACAGAGACCCAGTACTTC. This gives the protein CAIQDTETQYF.